This T cell receptor (beta chain) was sequenced for a study of T cell changes during pregnancy in multiple sclerosis (dated by TCRdb to the late 2010s). About the full investigation: Changes in the T cell repertoire over the course of pregnancy were examined in this study in women with multiple sclerosis.

The library was obtained by the immunoSEQ multiplex PCR assay. As stored in TCRdb, this immuneACCESS dataset retains in-frame rearrangements with V and J assigned. A fraction of the clones does not appear; measured against another copy, unresolved V genes explain less than half of the discrepancy, and the remainder lacks a known reason. For this sample the table gives fewer than 40,000 clones, of which nearly 95% were detected only once. The ten largest clones capture around 0.4% of the sample. Cut back by 3 bases and 4 bases, the V and J ends lie 12 bases apart. CDR3 length: 14 amino acids, cysteine to phenylalanine. Only the CDR3 portion is preserved as DNA: 42 bases, with reading frame beginning at the first base. The germline V gene specifies LGHNA as CDR1 and YSLEER as CDR2. Of note for this clone: Its antigen is unknown. Base qualities are not provided; no much larger clone lies one nucleotide away.

This clonotype was obtained from a female donor in good health, enrolled as a control in a pregnancy study. Source: CD4+ T cells from peripheral blood mononuclear cells, taken after pregnancy. Here the chain combines TRBV4-3 and TRBJ1-1; the D gene is possibly TRBD1, with 6 bases matching. The CDR3 has the sequence CASSQLTGITEAFF. The nucleotide sequence reads as follows: TGCGCCAGCAGCCAGCTAACAGGGATCACTGAAGCTTTCTTT.